The clone carrying this TCR beta chain was found once. Its target is not known. The V gene end was trimmed by 7 bases and the J gene end by 2 bases; junction bases not matched to a gene: 8. Germline V CDR1 and CDR2: SNHLY, FYNNEI. CDR3 length: 15 residues. The primer mix had 60 Vbeta and 13 Jbeta primers. The table came from immunoSEQ multiplex PCR; TCRdb's copy has only in-frame clones and leaves some out. The repertoire holds around 150,000 clones, with around 77% as singletons. The sample belongs to a study of cytomegalovirus exposure and HLA in healthy donors. The study, taken as a whole, reports: CMV serostatus was the sole immune exposure data available.

The TCR originated in a man younger than 40 in good health and CMV-seronegative. J is TRBJ2-7 and V is TRBV2, with 10 bases matching TRBD2. The sequenced sample was PBMCs. CDR3 DNA: TGTGCCAGCACCCAAGGACTAGCGGTCCCCTACGAGCAGTACTTC. This gives the protein CASTQGLAVPYEQYF.